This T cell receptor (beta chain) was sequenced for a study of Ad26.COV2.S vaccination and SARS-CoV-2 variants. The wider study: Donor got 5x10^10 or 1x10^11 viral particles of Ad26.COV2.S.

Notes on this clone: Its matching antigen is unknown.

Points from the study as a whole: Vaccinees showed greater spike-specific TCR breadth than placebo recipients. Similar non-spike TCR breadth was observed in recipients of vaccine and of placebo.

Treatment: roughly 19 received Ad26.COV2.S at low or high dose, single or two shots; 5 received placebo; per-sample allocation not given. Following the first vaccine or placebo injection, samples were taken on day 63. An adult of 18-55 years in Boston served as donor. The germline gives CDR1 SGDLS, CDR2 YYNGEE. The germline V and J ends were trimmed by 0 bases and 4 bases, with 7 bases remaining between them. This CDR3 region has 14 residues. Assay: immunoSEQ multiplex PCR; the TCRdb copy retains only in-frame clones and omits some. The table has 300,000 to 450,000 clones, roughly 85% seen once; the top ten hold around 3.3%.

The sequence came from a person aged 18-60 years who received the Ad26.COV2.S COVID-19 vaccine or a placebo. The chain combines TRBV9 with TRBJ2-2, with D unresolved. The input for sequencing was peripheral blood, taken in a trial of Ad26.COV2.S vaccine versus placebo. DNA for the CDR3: TGTGCCAGCAGCGTAGCACTCCCCACCGGGGAGCTGTTTTTT. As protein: CASSVALPTGELFF.